One sample yielded the 32 T cell receptor beta chains listed below, sequenced in a study of blood T cells in healthy people across ages. The authors ran a second PCR of 7 to 11 cycles using a sample-barcoded 5' primer and a J-beta primer mix. TCRdb itself ran the 5' RACE reads through MiXCR, one entry per CDR3 protein. The sample contains about 570,000 distinct CDR3 sequences, approximately 25% of which appear only once. The sequencing input was blood. The receptors originated from a woman in her 70s in good health.

This chain joins TRBV5-1 and TRBJ1-6; D gene ambiguous. The V gene lost 0 bases and the J gene lost 8 bases, with 6 bases spanning the gap. Germline CDR1 reads SGHRS; CDR2 reads YFSETQ. The CDR3 sequence is 13 residues long. CDR3 sequence reads: CASSLVVDSPLHF. CDR3 in DNA: TGCGCCAGCAGCTTGGTCGTAGATTCACCCCTCCACTTT.

The gene calls are TRBV24-1 and TRBJ2-1; D may match TRBD1 or TRBD2 (6 bases each). Trimming took 9 bases from V and 5 from J, leaving 19 bases between them. The CDR3 is 15 residues long. Per the germline V gene, CDR1 is KGHDR and CDR2 is SFDVKD. CDR3 loop: CATSGGGSGDNEQFF. The CDR3, as DNA: TGTGCCACCTCTGGAGGGGGATCGGGGGACAATGAGCAGTTCTTC.

The V call is TRBV21-1, the J call TRBJ2-7. TRBV21-1 is a listed pseudogene. There are 13 residues in the CDR3. The CDR3: CASSKDGFDEQYF. The CDR3, as DNA: TGTGCCAGCAGCAAAGACGGTTTTGACGAGCAGTACTTC.

This clonotype was detected only a few times. The chain is built from TRBV10-3 and TRBJ2-7; TRBD2 aligns across 8 bases. The germline V gene has CDR1 ENHRY and CDR2 SYGVKD. CDR3 length equals 14 residues. The V and J ends lost 7 bases and 4 bases, in that order; junction bases with no gene match: 9. CDR3 sequence reads: CAITTSGGVYEQYF. As DNA, the CDR3 is TGTGCCATCACCACAAGCGGGGGCGTGTACGAGCAGTACTTC.

The V and J genes are TRBV18 and TRBJ1-4; D is possibly TRBD1 (5 bases). The CDR3 extends over 14 amino acids. CDR1 and CDR2 (germline): KGHSH, LQKENI. Trimming left V 5 bases short and J 7 bases short, with 14 bases between. The CDR3 DNA is TGTGCCAGCTCATCCTGGGGGTCTGGTGAAAAACTGTTTTTT. Its protein product is CASSSWGSGEKLFF.

This clonotype was counted only a few times. The chain recombines TRBV4-3 with TRBJ2-3; 14 bases are shared with TRBD2. From germline, CDR1 is LGHNA and CDR2 YSLEER. V was pared by 1 base and J by 6 bases, with 3 bases of the junction left unmatched. The CDR3 contains 16 residues. CDR3 protein: CASSQGTSGGSDTQYF. CDR3 DNA: TGCGCCAGCAGCCAAGGGACTAGCGGGGGGTCGGATACGCAGTATTTT.

The genes are TRBV5-1 and TRBJ1-1; unclear D gene. The CDR3 is 14 amino acids. V lost 3 bases and J lost 1, with 10 bases in between. Germline V CDR1 and CDR2: SGHRS, YFSETQ. CDR3 sequence: CASSWRAKNTEAFF. For the CDR3, the DNA is TGCGCCAGCAGCTGGAGGGCGAAGAACACTGAAGCTTTCTTT.

The chain recombines TRBV6-1 with TRBJ2-1, with 8 bases lining up with TRBD2. J gave up 1 base and V 5 bases, and 13 bases lay outside the gene matches. Germline V gene data show CDR1 as MNHNS and CDR2 as SASEGT. The CDR3 has 18 amino acids. For the CDR3, the DNA is TGTGCCAGCAGTCAACTCCTAGGAGGCGGGGGGTCCTACAATGAGCAGTTCTTC. Its translation is CASSQLLGGGGSYNEQFF.

The chain employs TRBV5-5 and TRBJ2-7; D may be TRBD2 (7 bases). V lost 4 bases and J lost 7, with 21 bases in between. This CDR3 is 15 amino acids long. Germline lookup yields CDR1 SGHKS and CDR2 YYEKEE (reference sequence). The CDR3 sequence is CASSPIPRGAREQYF. The CDR3 DNA reads as TGTGCCAGCAGCCCAATTCCTCGGGGGGCTCGGGAGCAGTACTTC.

This chain connects TRBV7-2 to TRBJ1-5; D is unresolved. Trimming took off 0 bases at V and 0 bases at J, with 9 bases between the two ends. Germline V lookup: CDR1 SGHTA, CDR2 FQGNSA. This CDR3 has 16 residues. CDR3 region: CASSLAGPLSNQPQHF. The CDR3 DNA is TGTGCCAGCAGCTTAGCCGGGCCCCTTAGCAATCAGCCCCAGCATTTT.

This clonotype was counted a few times. The V gene is TRBV20-1, the J gene TRBJ2-4; D tentatively fits TRBD1 or TRBD2 (6 bases each). Germline V lookup: CDR1 DFQATT, CDR2 SNEGSKA (reference sequence). The CDR3 sequence is 16 residues long. Between the trimmed V and J ends, which lost 2 bases and 2 bases, there was a span of 16 bases. The CDR3 DNA reads as TGCAGTGCTAGAAGTTTTTGGGGGGCCTCCAAAAACATTCAGTACTTC. This codes for CSARSFWGASKNIQYF.

The sample holds a few counts of this clonotype. The junction and the germline gene differ at one end; a read error may be behind it. The chain combines TRBV15 with TRBJ1-1, with D perhaps TRBD1 (5 bases). CDR3 length: 15 residues. Germline values: CDR1 LNHNV, CDR2 YYDKDF (reference sequence). CDR3 residues: CAASKNLQENTEAFF. The CDR3 bases are TGTGCCGCCAGCAAAAATTTACAGGAGAACACTGAAGCTTTCTTT.

This clonotype was seen a handful of times. This chain links TRBV20-1 with TRBJ2-7; D is possibly TRBD2 (6 bases). The CDR3 runs to 13 residues. Per the germline V gene, CDR1 is DFQATT and CDR2 is SNEGSKA (reference sequence). The V end lost 5 bases, the J end lost 4 bases, and 15 bases lay between the germline ends. The CDR3 region has the DNA TGCAGTGCTTCACCTCTAGCGCGGTACGAGCAGTACTTC. It translates to CSASPLARYEQYF.

V is TRBV7-3 and J is TRBJ1-1; D remains unclear. From germline, CDR1 is SGHTA and CDR2 FQGTGA. CDR3 length: 13 residues. V lost 1 base, J lost 8 bases, and 11 bases lay in between. CDR3 residues: CASSLMGHLEAFF. DNA for the CDR3: TGTGCCAGCAGCTTAATGGGTCACCTAGAAGCTTTCTTT.

The chain joins TRBV7-2 to TRBJ2-7, with 15 bases identical to TRBD2. The V and J ends lost 5 bases and 4 bases, in that order; junction bases with no gene match: 15. Per the germline V gene, CDR1 is SGHTA and CDR2 is FQGNSA. This CDR3 contains 19 residues. The CDR3 here is CASSTGTSGRFPRKYEQYF. The CDR3 coding sequence is TGTGCCAGCAGCACCGGGACTAGCGGGAGGTTCCCCCGCAAATACGAGCAGTACTTC.

The chain is built from TRBV19 and TRBJ1-3; D not certain. The CDR3 runs to 12 residues. V dropped 3 bases and J dropped 2 bases, with 2 bases sitting between them. Germline assignment: CDR1 LNHDA and CDR2 SQIVND (reference sequence). As DNA, the CDR3 is TGTGCCAGTAGTATGACTGGAAACACCATATATTTT. Translating it yields CASSMTGNTIYF.

This clonotype was seen once. The chain carries TRBV29-1 and TRBJ1-3, with D hard to call. This CDR3 is 12 amino acids long. The V end lost 3 bases, the J end lost 4 bases, and 7 bases lay between the germline ends. Germline lookup yields CDR1 SQVTM and CDR2 ANQGSEA. CDR3 DNA sequence: TGCAGCGTTGATGGCAGCGGAAACACCATATATTTT. This sequence encodes CSVDGSGNTIYF.

V and J are TRBV7-3 and TRBJ1-1; the D is unclear. The germline V gene encodes CDR1 SGHTA and CDR2 FQGTGA. The CDR3 covers 15 residues. Trimming cost V 2 bases and J 3 bases, with 13 bases left between them. For the CDR3, the DNA is TGTGCCAGCAGCTTACTGGAGTCGTTGGACACTGAAGCTTTCTTT. This sequence encodes CASSLLESLDTEAFF.

CDR3 sequence reads: CASSQQGAFSGANVLTF. As DNA, the CDR3 is TGCGCCAGCAGCCAACAGGGGGCCTTCTCTGGGGCCAACGTCCTGACTTTC. This chain uses TRBV4-3 with TRBJ2-6; 8 nucleotides line up with TRBD1. V was pared by 2 bases and J by 0 bases, with 3 bases of the junction left unmatched. CDR3 length: 17 amino acids. Per the germline V gene, CDR1 is LGHNA and CDR2 is YSLEER.

This clonotype turned up a few times. V is TRBV20-1 and J is TRBJ1-5, with D unresolved. The V end lost 3 bases, the J end lost 5 bases, and 11 bases lay between the germline ends. Germline values: CDR1 DFQATT, CDR2 SNEGSKA (reference sequence). This CDR3 is 13 amino acids long. The CDR3 DNA sequence: TGCAGTGCTAGTTCAGGATCGGATCAGCCCCAGCATTTT. Its translation is CSASSGSDQPQHF.

The V and J genes are TRBV7-3 and TRBJ2-2; D possibly uses TRBD1 or TRBD2 (5 bases each). V dropped 5 bases and J dropped 5 bases, with 12 bases sitting between them. Germline assignment: CDR1 SGHTA and CDR2 FQGTGA. CDR3 length: 14 amino acids. CDR3 loop: CASSPGAATGELFF. The CDR3 bases are TGTGCCAGCAGCCCCGGGGCGGCAACCGGGGAGCTGTTTTTT.

This clonotype came up a few times. The chain employs TRBV7-9 and TRBJ1-2; D is perhaps TRBD1 (5 bases). Germline assignment: CDR1 SEHNR and CDR2 FQNEAQ (reference sequence). V dropped 2 bases and J dropped 6 bases, with 16 bases sitting between them. The CDR3 covers 15 residues. The CDR3 DNA is TGTGCCAGCAGCTTATGGGCAGGGAAAGAAAATGGCTACACCTTC. The encoded protein is CASSLWAGKENGYTF.

This clonotype was recorded a few times. The rearrangement links TRBV7-2 to TRBJ1-6; no reliable D call. This CDR3 is built from 13 residues. CDR1 and CDR2 from the germline V gene are SGHTA and FQGNSA. V lost 4 bases and J lost 6, with 7 bases in between. The DNA of the CDR3 is TGTGCCAGCAGCTCCAACAGTAATTCACCCCTCCACTTT. Residues: CASSSNSNSPLHF.

The V call is TRBV20-1, the J call TRBJ2-4, with TRBD2 as a possible D gene (6 bases). CDR1 is DFQATT, CDR2 SNEGSKA, per germline (reference sequence). V gave up 0 bases and J gave up 0 bases, with 6 bases separating them. The CDR3 runs to 14 residues. CDR3 amino acids: CSAREGLAKNIQYF. The CDR3 DNA reads TGCAGTGCTAGAGAGGGACTAGCCAAAAACATTCAGTACTTC.

This clonotype was observed a handful of times. This chain joins TRBV19 and TRBJ1-2; 8 bases fit TRBD1. The J segment lost 8 bases and the V segment lost 6 bases, leaving 8 bases of the junction unmatched. Germline V gene data show CDR1 as LNHDA and CDR2 as SQIVND (reference sequence). CDR3 length equals 13 residues. CDR3 amino acids: CASSVGQGEGYTF. DNA for the CDR3: TGTGCCAGTAGCGTCGGACAGGGTGAGGGCTACACCTTC.

Regarding this clonotype: The junction shows a germline mismatch at one end, possibly a read error. The chain recombines TRBV12-3 or TRBV12-4 with TRBJ2-4; weak D call: TRBD2 (6 bases). The CDR3 is made up of 17 amino acids. The CDR3 sequence is CASSFALTRRAKDIQYF. CDR3 sequence (DNA): TGTGCCAGCAGTTTCGCCCTGACTAGGAGAGCCAAAGACATTCAGTACTTC.

Only a few counts were recorded for this clonotype. CDR3 sequence reads: CASSFDAGGPGDTQYF. The DNA for the CDR3 is TGCGCCAGCAGCTTTGACGCGGGGGGGCCAGGAGATACGCAGTATTTT. This chain links TRBV4-3 with TRBJ2-3, with 9 positions matching TRBD2. V was clipped by 5 bases and J by 5 bases; unmatched bases: 11. The length of the CDR3 is 16 residues. CDR1 is LGHNA and CDR2 is YSLEER in the germline V gene.

The chain combines TRBV6-1 with TRBJ1-1; D remains ambiguous. This CDR3 is built from 12 residues. Germline V gene lookup returns CDR1 MNHNS and CDR2 SASEGT. V lost 6 bases and J lost 8, with 13 bases in between. CDR3 in amino acids: CASSQSWSEAFF. CDR3 nucleotide sequence: TGTGCCAGCAGCCAAAGTTGGTCGGAAGCTTTCTTT.

The CDR3 DNA sequence: TGCAGTGCCCCACAACAGGGGAACTATGGCTACACCTTC. Its protein is CSAPQQGNYGYTF. The V call is TRBV20-1, the J call TRBJ1-2, with TRBD1 matching over 7 bases. Trimming took 6 bases from V and 2 from J; bases not matched to a gene: 6. The germline V gene encodes CDR1 DFQATT and CDR2 SNEGSKA (reference sequence). The length of the CDR3 is 13 residues.

The chain carries TRBV6-2 or TRBV6-3 and TRBJ1-1; no clear D. The V and J ends lost 5 bases and 6 bases respectively, with 7 bases between them. The CDR3 length is 11 residues. CDR1 and CDR2 from the germline V gene are MNHEY and SVGEGT. This CDR3 reads CASSRGPEAFF. The CDR3 region has the DNA TGTGCCAGCAGTCGAGGGCCTGAAGCTTTCTTT.

This clonotype was counted many times. The chain carries TRBV5-1 and TRBJ1-1, with 9 bases lining up with TRBD1. The CDR3 contains 15 residues. Germline lookup yields CDR1 SGHRS and CDR2 YFSETQ. The V gene end was trimmed by 3 bases and the J gene end by 1 base; junction bases not matched to a gene: 4. CDR3 in DNA: TGCGCCAGCAGCTCGGGACAGGGCGCGAACACTGAAGCTTTCTTT. Its protein product is CASSSGQGANTEAFF.

The V gene is TRBV9, the J gene TRBJ1-5, with D perhaps matching TRBD1 (5 bases). CDR3 length equals 17 residues. The germline V gene encodes CDR1 SGDLS and CDR2 YYNGEE. The V gene lost 0 bases and the J gene lost 1 base, with 14 bases spanning the gap. The CDR3 region is CASSVGTGGVSNQPQHF. For the CDR3, the DNA is TGTGCCAGCAGCGTAGGGACGGGGGGGGTGAGCAATCAGCCCCAGCATTTT.